The present T cell receptor beta chain was sequenced within a study of control samples from healthy donors and cancer patients. Only in-frame clones appear in the TCRdb table, and some are missing; sequencing was by immunoSEQ multiplex PCR. The table shows 100,000 to 150,000 clones, with over 80% occurring only once. CDR3 length: 14 amino acids. Germline V lookup: CDR1 SGHRS, CDR2 YFSETQ. V gave up 7 bases and J gave up 0 bases; unmatched junction bases: 5. The sequence was collected from a man older than 75 with head and neck cancer. Material: PBMCs. This sequence joins TRBV5-1 and TRBJ1-2, with 8 bases that match TRBD1. The CDR3 spells CASGQGTANYGYTF. The DNA of the CDR3 is TGCGCCAGCGGACAGGGTACTGCTAACTATGGCTACACCTTC.